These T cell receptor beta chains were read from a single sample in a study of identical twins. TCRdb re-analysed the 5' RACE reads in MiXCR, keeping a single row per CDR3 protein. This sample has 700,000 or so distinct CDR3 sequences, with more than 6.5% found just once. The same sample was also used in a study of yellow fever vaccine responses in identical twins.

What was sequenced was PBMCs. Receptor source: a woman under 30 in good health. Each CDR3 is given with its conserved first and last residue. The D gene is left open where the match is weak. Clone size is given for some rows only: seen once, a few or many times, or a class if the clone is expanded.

CDR3 DNA: TGTGCCAGCAGCTTACAGGGGGCGGGTTTCGCTGAAGCTTTCTTT
CDR3 protein: CASSLQGAGFAEAFF
J gene: TRBJ1-1
V gene: TRBV5-6
clone size: .
D gene: TRBD1

CDR3 DNA: TGTGCCAGCACCATAGCGGGTGTGACAGATACGCAGTATTTT
CDR3 protein: CASTIAGVTDTQYF
J gene: TRBJ2-3
V gene: TRBV6-1
clone size: .
D gene: TRBD2

CDR3 DNA: TGTGCCAGCAGGGACAACACAGATACGCAGTATTTT
CDR3 protein: CASRDNTDTQYF
J gene: TRBJ2-3
V gene: TRBV6-2/TRBV6-3
clone size: many
D gene: .

CDR3 DNA: TGTGCCAGCAGTGAGGACCGTTACGAGCAGTACTTC
CDR3 protein: CASSEDRYEQYF
J gene: TRBJ2-7
V gene: TRBV2
clone size: few
D gene: .

CDR3 DNA: TGTGCCAGTAACAGGGGCAGAGACTATGGCTACACCTTC
CDR3 protein: CASNRGRDYGYTF
J gene: TRBJ1-2
V gene: TRBV6-1
clone size: many
D gene: TRBD1

CDR3 DNA: TGTGCCACAGGGGTGGCAGGCACAGATACGCAGTATTTT
CDR3 protein: CATGVAGTDTQYF
J gene: TRBJ2-3
V gene: TRBV15
clone size: few
D gene: .

CDR3 DNA: TGTGCCAGCAGCTCCCGACCTAGCGGGAGGGCCGGATCAAGTGAGCAGTTCTTC
CDR3 protein: CASSSRPSGRAGSSEQFF
J gene: TRBJ2-1
V gene: TRBV7-6
clone size: few
D gene: TRBD2

CDR3 DNA: TGCAGCGTTGAAGGTCTTGGGGCTAGCGTAAACTACAATGAGCAGTTCTTC
CDR3 protein: CSVEGLGASVNYNEQFF
J gene: TRBJ2-1
V gene: TRBV29-1
clone size: many
D gene: .

CDR3 DNA: TGTGCCAGCAGTTTAGCATCTAGAGAGCAGTACTTC
CDR3 protein: CASSLASREQYF
J gene: TRBJ2-7
V gene: TRBV12-3/TRBV12-4
clone size: many
D gene: .

CDR3 DNA: TGCAGTGCTAGAGATGGGGGGCGCGACACTGAAGCTTTCTTT
CDR3 protein: CSARDGGRDTEAFF
J gene: TRBJ1-1
V gene: TRBV20-1
clone size: .
D gene: .

CDR3 DNA: TGTGCCACCAGCAGACCGGGACAGGGTTCACCCCTCCACTTT
CDR3 protein: CATSRPGQGSPLHF
J gene: TRBJ1-6
V gene: TRBV15
clone size: .
D gene: TRBD1

CDR3 DNA: TGTGCCAGCAGTGGAGCAGGGGACGGCCTCTATGGCTACACCTTC
CDR3 protein: CASSGAGDGLYGYTF
J gene: TRBJ1-2
V gene: TRBV2
clone size: few
D gene: .

CDR3 DNA: TGTGCCAGCTCACCACCTAGACTAGCGGGCTCCTACGAGCAGTACTTC
CDR3 protein: CASSPPRLAGSYEQYF
J gene: TRBJ2-7
V gene: TRBV18
clone size: few
D gene: TRBD2

CDR3 DNA: TGTGCCAGCAGTTTGTCGGGGCTTCAGCCCCAGCATTTT
CDR3 protein: CASSLSGLQPQHF
J gene: TRBJ1-5
V gene: TRBV27
clone size: .
D gene: .

CDR3 DNA: TGTGCCACCAGTGAAGTGGGACAGGGGTACACCGGGGAGCTGTTTTTT
CDR3 protein: CATSEVGQGYTGELFF
J gene: TRBJ2-2
V gene: TRBV24-1
clone size: .
D gene: TRBD1

CDR3 DNA: TGTGCCAGCAGTTTAGGGACGGTACTTGACGAGCAGTACTTC
CDR3 protein: CASSLGTVLDEQYF
J gene: TRBJ2-7
V gene: TRBV28
clone size: .
D gene: .

CDR3 DNA: TGTGCCAGCAGTTTACTGTTCCACCCGGGGGGCGGCACAGATACGCAGTATTTT
CDR3 protein: CASSLLFHPGGGTDTQYF
J gene: TRBJ2-3
V gene: TRBV27
clone size: many
D gene: .

CDR3 DNA: TGTGCCAGCGGGGACAGCCTCAACAATGAGCAGTTCTTC
CDR3 protein: CASGDSLNNEQFF
J gene: TRBJ2-1
V gene: TRBV6-1
clone size: many
D gene: TRBD1

CDR3 DNA: TGTGCCAGCAGTTTATTGAAGGAAATTGAAAAACTGTTTTTT
CDR3 protein: CASSLLKEIEKLFF
J gene: TRBJ1-4
V gene: TRBV28
clone size: .
D gene: .

CDR3 DNA: TGTGCCAGCAGTTGGGACGGACGCTACGAGCAGTACTTC
CDR3 protein: CASSWDGRYEQYF
J gene: TRBJ2-7
V gene: TRBV6-2/TRBV6-3
clone size: many
D gene: .

CDR3 DNA: TGTGCCAGCAGTGAAGCGCGGGGCGGTATAACCGGGGAGCTGTTTTTT
CDR3 protein: CASSEARGGITGELFF
J gene: TRBJ2-2
V gene: TRBV2
clone size: .
D gene: .

CDR3 DNA: TGTGCCAGCAGTGTAGCGGGAGGGGGTTGGCAGTTCTTC
CDR3 protein: CASSVAGGGWQFF
J gene: TRBJ2-1
V gene: TRBV27
clone size: .
D gene: TRBD2

CDR3 DNA: TGTGCCAGCAGCTTAGGCTTGGGTGTCAAATCACCCCTCCACTTT
CDR3 protein: CASSLGLGVKSPLHF
J gene: TRBJ1-6
V gene: TRBV7-2
clone size: few
D gene: .

CDR3 DNA: TGCAGTGCTAGAGACGGTTTTGGGTACACAGATACGCAGTATTTT
CDR3 protein: CSARDGFGYTDTQYF
J gene: TRBJ2-3
V gene: TRBV20-1
clone size: few
D gene: .

CDR3 DNA: TGCGCCAGCAGCGAGGGACTAGCAATCGATACGCAGTATTTT
CDR3 protein: CASSEGLAIDTQYF
J gene: TRBJ2-3
V gene: TRBV5-1
clone size: .
D gene: TRBD2

CDR3 DNA: TGTGCCAGCAGCTTCCGCCAGGCTGGCACTGAAGCTTTCTTT
CDR3 protein: CASSFRQAGTEAFF
J gene: TRBJ1-1
V gene: TRBV7-8
clone size: .
D gene: .

CDR3 DNA: TGTGCCAGCAGCTTGGGGACAGGGGTTCCTGAAGCTTTCTTT
CDR3 protein: CASSLGTGVPEAFF
J gene: TRBJ1-1
V gene: TRBV5-4
clone size: .
D gene: TRBD1

CDR3 DNA: TGTGCCAGCAGCCCCATCGGGCTAGCGGATTCCTACGAGCAGTACTTC
CDR3 protein: CASSPIGLADSYEQYF
J gene: TRBJ2-7
V gene: TRBV14
clone size: .
D gene: TRBD2

CDR3 DNA: TGCAGTCCGGGGGGGGGTACAGGGACCAATGAGCAGTTCTTC
CDR3 protein: CSPGGGTGTNEQFF
J gene: TRBJ2-1
V gene: TRBV20-1
clone size: .
D gene: TRBD2